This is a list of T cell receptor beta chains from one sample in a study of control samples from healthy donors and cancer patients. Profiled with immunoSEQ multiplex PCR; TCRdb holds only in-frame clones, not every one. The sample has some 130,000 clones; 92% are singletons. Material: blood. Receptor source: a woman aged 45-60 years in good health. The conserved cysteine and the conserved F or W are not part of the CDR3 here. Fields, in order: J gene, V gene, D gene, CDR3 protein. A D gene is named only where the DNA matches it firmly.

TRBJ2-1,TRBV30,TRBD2,AWSLGGGARNEQF
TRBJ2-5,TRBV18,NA,ASSPRKTQY
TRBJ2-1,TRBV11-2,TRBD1,ASSPPGQYNEQF
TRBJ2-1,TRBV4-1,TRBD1,ASSHGTANEQF
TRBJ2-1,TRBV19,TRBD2,ASKSSGGSPYNEQF
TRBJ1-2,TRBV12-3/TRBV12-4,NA,ASSPLTGNGYT
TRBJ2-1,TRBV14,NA,ASSQKAEQF
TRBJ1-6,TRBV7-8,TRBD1,ASSLGRGGISSYNSPLH
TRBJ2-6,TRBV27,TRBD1,ASSYLGQGRSSGANVLT
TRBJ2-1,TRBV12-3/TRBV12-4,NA,AISPTRNEQF
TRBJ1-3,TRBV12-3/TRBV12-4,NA,ASSFRGGNTIY
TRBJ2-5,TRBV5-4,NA,ASSPWWGGGQETQY
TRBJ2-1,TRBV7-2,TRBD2,ASSLLAGFYNEQF
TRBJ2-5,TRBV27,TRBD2,ASSPTSGRMETQY
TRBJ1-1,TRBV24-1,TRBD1,ATSDPLGQGKAF
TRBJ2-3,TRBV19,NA,ASSMGAGATDTQY
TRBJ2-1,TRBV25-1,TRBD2,ASSQPGGNYNEQF
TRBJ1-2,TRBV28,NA,ASSTGARGYT
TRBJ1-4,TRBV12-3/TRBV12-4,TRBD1,ASSPGGEKLF
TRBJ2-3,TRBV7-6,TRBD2,ASSFALGEGSDTQY
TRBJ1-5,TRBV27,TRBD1,ASTPIRTGGEFDRNQPQH
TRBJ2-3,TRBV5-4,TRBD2,ASSLDGGAGDTQY
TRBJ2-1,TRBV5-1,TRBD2,ASSPRISGGSNEQF
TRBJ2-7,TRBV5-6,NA,ASSFASGNEQY
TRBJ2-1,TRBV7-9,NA,ASSSIGGSSYNEQF
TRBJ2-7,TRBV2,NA,ASSDLGGFSSYEQY
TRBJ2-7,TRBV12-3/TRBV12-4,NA,ASSPTSYEQY
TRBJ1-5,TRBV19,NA,ASSPQSSNQPQH
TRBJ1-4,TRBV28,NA,ASRGRGWEKLF
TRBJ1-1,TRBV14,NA,ASSLPQGGSTEAF
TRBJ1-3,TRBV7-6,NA,ASSLGGGFGGNTIY
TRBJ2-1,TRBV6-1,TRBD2,ASSEGLAGGTSYNEQF
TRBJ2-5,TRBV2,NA,ASSGLAGETQY
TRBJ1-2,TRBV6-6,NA,ASSPGQQGYT
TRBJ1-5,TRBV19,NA,ASSTIRLVQAQPQH
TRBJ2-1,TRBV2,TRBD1,ASLVDRGSNEQF
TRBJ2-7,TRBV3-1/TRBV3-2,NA,ASSQNGAGLDEQY
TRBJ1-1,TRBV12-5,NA,ASGHRVSGEAF